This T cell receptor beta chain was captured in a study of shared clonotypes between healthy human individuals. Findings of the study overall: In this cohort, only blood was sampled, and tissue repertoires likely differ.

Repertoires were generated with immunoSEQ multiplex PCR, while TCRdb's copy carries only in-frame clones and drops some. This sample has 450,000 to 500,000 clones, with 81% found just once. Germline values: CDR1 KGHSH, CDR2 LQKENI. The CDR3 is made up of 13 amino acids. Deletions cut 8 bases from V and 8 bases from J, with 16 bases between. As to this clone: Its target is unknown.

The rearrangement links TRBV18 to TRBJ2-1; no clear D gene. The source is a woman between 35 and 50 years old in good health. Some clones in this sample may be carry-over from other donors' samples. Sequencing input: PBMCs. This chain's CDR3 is CASAGLGRDEQFF. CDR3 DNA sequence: TGTGCCAGCGCCGGGCTCGGAAGGGATGAGCAGTTCTTC.